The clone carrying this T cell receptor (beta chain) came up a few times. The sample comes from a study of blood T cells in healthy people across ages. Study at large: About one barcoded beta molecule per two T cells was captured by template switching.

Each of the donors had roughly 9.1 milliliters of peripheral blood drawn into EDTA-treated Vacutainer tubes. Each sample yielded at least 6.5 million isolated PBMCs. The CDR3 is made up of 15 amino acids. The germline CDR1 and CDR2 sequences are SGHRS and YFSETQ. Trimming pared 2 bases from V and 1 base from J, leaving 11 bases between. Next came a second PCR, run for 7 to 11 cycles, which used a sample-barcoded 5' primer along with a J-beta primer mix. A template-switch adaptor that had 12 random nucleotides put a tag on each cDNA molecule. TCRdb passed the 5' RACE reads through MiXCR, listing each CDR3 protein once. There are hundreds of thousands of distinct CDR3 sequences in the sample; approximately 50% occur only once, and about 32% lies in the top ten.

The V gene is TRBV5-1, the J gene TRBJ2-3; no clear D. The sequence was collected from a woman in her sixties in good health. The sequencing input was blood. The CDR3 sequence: CASSFNPGGTDTQYF. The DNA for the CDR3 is TGCGCCAGCAGCTTCAATCCAGGAGGCACAGATACGCAGTATTTT.